Each of the 18 T cell receptor beta chains below was sequenced from the same sample in a study of T cells after yellow fever vaccination. TCRdb re-analysed the 5' RACE reads in MiXCR, keeping a single row per CDR3 protein. The sample contains a few hundred thousand distinct CDR3 sequences, around 13% of which appear only once. This material consisted of CD4+ T cells sorted from PBMCs, taken 15 days after the yellow fever booster vaccination. The receptors derive from a man aged 18 to 29 who received the YFV17D yellow fever vaccine.

The rearrangement uses TRBV5-1 and TRBJ2-3, with D unclear. Trimming took off 0 bases at V and 2 bases at J, with 10 bases between the two ends. CDR1 and CDR2 (germline): SGHRS, YFSETQ. This CDR3 is 15 amino acids long. Here the CDR3 reads CASSLGQVVTDTQYF. The DNA for the CDR3 is TGCGCCAGCAGCTTGGGGCAGGTTGTCACAGATACGCAGTATTTT.

The chain is built from TRBV2 and TRBJ2-7; 7 bases map to TRBD2. With V trimmed by 7 bases and J by 1 base, 10 bases remained unmatched. The length of the CDR3 is 15 residues. CDR1 is SNHLY, CDR2 FYNNEI, per germline. The CDR3 loop reads CASTLGRGRSYEQYF. The CDR3 nucleotides are TGTGCCAGCACCCTGGGGAGGGGCAGGTCCTACGAGCAGTACTTC.

The rearrangement joins TRBV2 to TRBJ2-7; D possibly corresponds to TRBD1 (6 bases). This CDR3 is 15 amino acids long. Trimming left V 2 bases short and J 6 bases short, with 17 bases between. Germline values: CDR1 SNHLY, CDR2 FYNNEI. CDR3 amino acids: CASSEFVGHGGEQYF. Here the CDR3 DNA reads TGTGCCAGCAGTGAATTTGTGGGACATGGCGGCGAGCAGTACTTC.

This clonotype came up a few times. CDR3 sequence: CAFSTSGGTDTQYF. The CDR3 bases are TGTGCCTTCTCGACTAGCGGGGGCACAGATACGCAGTATTTT. The rearrangement links TRBV5-4 to TRBJ2-3; TRBD2 matches at 11 bases. Trimming cost V 10 bases and J 1 base; bases outside gene matches: 5. Per germline, CDR1 SGHNT and CDR2 YYREEE (reference sequence). CDR3 length: 14 amino acids.

This clonotype was observed at least ten times. V usage is TRBV6-4 and J usage is TRBJ1-2; possible D gene TRBD1, 5 bases. Germline V gene lookup returns CDR1 MRHNA and CDR2 SNTAGT. V gave up 4 bases and J gave up 5 bases, with 14 bases separating them. The CDR3 has 14 residues. CDR3 nucleotide sequence: TGTGCCAGCAGTGCGGACGGGGGTTGGTATGGCTACACCTTC. Protein sequence: CASSADGGWYGYTF.

The rearrangement uses TRBV20-1 and TRBJ2-5; the D gene is possibly TRBD2 (6 bases). The germline gives CDR1 DFQATT, CDR2 SNEGSKA (reference sequence). The CDR3 loop spans 13 amino acids. The germline V and J ends were trimmed by 3 bases and 5 bases, with 13 bases remaining between them. Here the CDR3 DNA reads TGCAGTGCTAGCGGTCTACGGGGGGAGACCCAGTACTTC. As protein: CSASGLRGETQYF.

This clonotype was detected a few times. The V and J genes are TRBV20-1 and TRBJ2-2, with TRBD1 matching over 9 bases. The V and J ends lost 0 bases and 6 bases, in that order; junction bases with no gene match: 11. Germline assignment: CDR1 DFQATT and CDR2 SNEGSKA (reference sequence). CDR3 length: 17 residues. CDR3 nucleotides: TGCAGTGCTAGAGAGACCCAGTACAGGGGGCCGGCCGGGGAGCTGTTTTTT. Translation gives CSARETQYRGPAGELFF.

The rearrangement joins TRBV5-4 to TRBJ1-6, with 7 bases identical to TRBD1. The CDR3 totals 14 residues. Germline loops: CDR1 SGHNT, CDR2 YYREEE (reference sequence). J was trimmed by 12 bases and V by 1 base; bases with no gene match: 7. This CDR3 reads CASSLNRGAKPLHF. The CDR3, as DNA: TGTGCCAGCAGCTTGAACAGGGGCGCGAAACCCCTCCACTTT.

The chain uses TRBV5-1 and TRBJ2-7; TRBD1 is a possible D gene (6 bases). V was clipped by 4 bases and J by 9 bases, with 17 bases between them. Germline CDR1 SGHRS, CDR2 YFSETQ. The CDR3 is 13 residues long. The CDR3 nucleotides read TGCGCCAGCAGCGCCGGACAGAGTACGAGGCAGTACTTC. It translates to CASSAGQSTRQYF.

A few counts support this clonotype. This sequence joins TRBV27 and TRBJ2-7; D is undetermined. Germline CDR1 MNHEY, CDR2 SMNVEV (reference sequence). This CDR3 spans 14 amino acids. Trimming took off 6 bases at V and 0 bases at J, with 12 bases between the two ends. CDR3 sequence (DNA): TGTGCCAGCAGCCCTAAGCTAACCTCCTACGAGCAGTACTTC. Encoded protein: CASSPKLTSYEQYF.

This clonotype has a handful of counts. The rearrangement links TRBV7-9 to TRBJ1-3; TRBD1 might be the D (6 bases). The germline CDR1 and CDR2 sequences are SEHNR and FQNEAQ (reference sequence). The CDR3 loop spans 17 amino acids. V was pared by 5 bases and J by 6 bases, with 23 bases between. The chain's CDR3 is CASSPWGQASAKNTIYF. DNA of the CDR3: TGTGCCAGCAGCCCATGGGGGCAGGCTTCTGCGAAAAACACCATATATTTT. Using reference TRBV7-9 and TRBJ1-3 for the parts outside the CDR3, the full variable domain is DTGVSQNPRHKITKRGQNVTFRCDPISEHNRLYWYRQTLGQGPEFLTYFQNEAQLEKSRLLSDRFSAERPKGSFSTLEIQRTEQGDSAMYLCASSPWGQASAKNTIYFGEGSWLTVV.

This clonotype was detected a few times. The gene calls are TRBV6-2 or TRBV6-3 and TRBJ2-2; TRBD2 aligns across 8 bases. Trimming removed 6 bases from V and 5 bases from J; junction bases left unmatched: 8. The CDR3 runs 15 residues. Looked up from germline, CDR1 is MNHEY and CDR2 is SVGEGT. As DNA, the CDR3 is TGTGCCAGCAGCCCCGGGGGGGGAAGGACCGGGGAGCTGTTTTTT. It yields the protein CASSPGGGRTGELFF.

This clonotype was detected a few times. CDR3 coding DNA: TGTGCCAGCAGTAGGACTAGCTCAGGGAGCACAGATACGCAGTATTTT. Its translation: CASSRTSSGSTDTQYF. The chain is built from TRBV6-5 and TRBJ2-3, with 8 bases identical to TRBD2. Germline loops: CDR1 MNHEY, CDR2 SVGAGI. V was clipped by 5 bases and J by 0 bases; unmatched bases: 7. This CDR3 is built from 16 residues.

The chain carries TRBV6-2 or TRBV6-3 and TRBJ2-5, with TRBD2 matching 13 bases. The germline gives CDR1 MNHEY, CDR2 SVGEGT. The CDR3 length is 16 residues. Trimming took 5 bases from V and 5 from J; bases not matched to a gene: 8. CDR3: CASSAPGLAGRETQYF. The CDR3 DNA follows: TGTGCCAGCAGTGCACCGGGACTAGCGGGGCGTGAGACCCAGTACTTC.

This clonotype was seen more than once but under ten times. V and J are TRBV6-1 and TRBJ2-5; 7 nucleotides match TRBD2. The CDR3 is 15 residues long. V dropped 2 bases and J dropped 5; count of bases not matched to a gene: 8. Germline V CDR1 and CDR2: MNHNS, SASEGT. The CDR3 reads CASSESGGRAETQYF. The DNA for the CDR3 is TGTGCCAGCAGTGAATCGGGAGGTCGGGCGGAGACCCAGTACTTC.

The J gene is TRBJ1-2, the V gene TRBV4-1, with D perhaps TRBD1 (5 bases). Looked up from germline, CDR1 is MGHRA and CDR2 is YSYEKL. CDR3 length equals 17 residues. Trimming removed 0 bases from V and 8 bases from J, with 22 bases in between. The CDR3 coding sequence is TGCGCCAGCAGCCAAGATAACGGCGGATGGGGGAGGCGAGGCTACACCTTC. This gives the protein CASSQDNGGWGRRGYTF.

This clonotype was observed a handful of times. The chain links TRBV5-1 to TRBJ2-5; D is ambiguous. Germline V gene data show CDR1 as SGHRS and CDR2 as YFSETQ. Trimming cost V 7 bases and J 2 bases, with 12 bases left between them. This CDR3 is 13 amino acids long. In nucleotides, the CDR3 is TGCGCCAGCCGTGGTAGCTGGCAAGAGACCCAGTACTTC. It translates to CASRGSWQETQYF. The whole variable domain, filled in from reference TRBV5-1 and TRBJ2-5, reads KAGVTQTPRYLIKTRGQQVTLSCSPISGHRSVSWYQQTPGQGLQFLFEYFSETQRNKGNFPGRFSGRQFSNSRSEMNVSTLELGDSALYLCASRGSWQETQYFGPGTRLLVL.

The rearrangement links TRBV12-3 or TRBV12-4 to TRBJ2-5; perhaps TRBD1 as D (5 bases). The CDR3 is 15 amino acids. Trimming stripped 4 bases from V and 5 bases from J, with 17 bases between. The DNA of the CDR3 is TGTGCCAGCAGTTATCGTCAGGCAGGGCGGGAGACCCAGTACTTC. Protein sequence: CASSYRQAGRETQYF.